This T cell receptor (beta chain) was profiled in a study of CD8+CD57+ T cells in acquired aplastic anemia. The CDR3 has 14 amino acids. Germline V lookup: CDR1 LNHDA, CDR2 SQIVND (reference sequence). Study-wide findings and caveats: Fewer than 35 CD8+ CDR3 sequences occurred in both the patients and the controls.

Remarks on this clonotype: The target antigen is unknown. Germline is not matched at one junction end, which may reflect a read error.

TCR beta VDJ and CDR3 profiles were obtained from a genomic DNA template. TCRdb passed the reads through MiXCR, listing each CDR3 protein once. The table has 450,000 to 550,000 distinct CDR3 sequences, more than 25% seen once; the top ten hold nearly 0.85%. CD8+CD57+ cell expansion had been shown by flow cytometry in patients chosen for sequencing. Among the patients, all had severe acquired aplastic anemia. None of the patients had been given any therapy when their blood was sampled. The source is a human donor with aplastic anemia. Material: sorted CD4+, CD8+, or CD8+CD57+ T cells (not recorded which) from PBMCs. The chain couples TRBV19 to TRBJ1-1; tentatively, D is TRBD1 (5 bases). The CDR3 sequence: CASSQETGNTEAFF. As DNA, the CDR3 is TGCGCCAGCAGCCAAGAAACAGGGAACACTGAAGCTTTCTTT.